The next 22 T cell receptor beta chains were all read from a single sample in a study of T-cell reconstitution after alpha-beta-depleted transplantation in children (dated by TCRdb to 2015 to 2016). The label giving this sample's treatment or condition can be read as: allogeneic hematopoietic cell transplantation with graft depleted of TCRalphabeta T cells and CD19 B cells. Preparation of the library involved PCR. Sequenced on an Illumina HiSeq 2500. TCR library preparation used molecular barcoding, with unique molecular identifiers applied to normalize quantification of the TCRbeta repertoire. TCRdb applied fastp at Q25 and MiXCR to the public reads, then kept only in-frame beta chains. Every distinct CDR3 protein forms one entry, paired with its most common genes and DNA. The sample yields some 300,000 distinct CDR3 sequences; about a tenth were counted once. The ten largest clonotypes hold approximately 7.6% of the sample.

Specimen: PBMCs, collected before TCRalphabeta/CD19-depleted stem cell transplant. The receptors derive from a boy less than two years old with acute myeloid leukemia, due to receive a stem cell transplant.

This clonotype has just a few counts. The rearrangement joins TRBV10-3 to TRBJ2-1; 9 nucleotides line up with TRBD2. The CDR3 consists of 14 residues. Trimming cost V 2 bases and J 12 bases; bases outside gene matches: 8. Germline CDR1 reads ENHRY; CDR2 reads SYGVKD. The CDR3 DNA sequence: TGTGCCATCAGTGAGGAACTAGCGGGCAATAGGCAGTTCTTC. Translation gives CAISEELAGNRQFF.

This clonotype has at least ten counts. This rearrangement joins TRBV7-8 to TRBJ2-7; 7 nucleotides agree with TRBD2. Germline loops: CDR1 SGHVS, CDR2 FQNEAQ. The CDR3 is made up of 11 amino acids. As DNA, the CDR3 is TGTGCTGGGGGGGTAAGAGACGAGCAGTACTTC. Its protein is CAGGVRDEQYF.

This clonotype was counted at least ten times. This chain connects TRBV12-3 or TRBV12-4 to TRBJ2-5; 12 bases line up with TRBD1. With 6 bases clipped from V and 4 bases from J, the junction kept 6 bases outside the gene matches. The CDR3 is 15 amino acids. CDR3 protein: CASRPGTGGRETQYF. The DNA for the CDR3 is TGTGCCAGCAGACCCGGGACAGGGGGCAGAGAGACCCAGTACTTC.

This clonotype was detected many times. J is TRBJ2-7 and V is TRBV5-1; 10 bases are a match to TRBD2. Unmatched junction bases numbered 3, after V lost 0 bases and J lost 0 bases. The CDR3 loop spans 16 amino acids. Germline loops: CDR1 SGHRS, CDR2 YFSETQ. CDR3: CASSLALAGVSYEQYF. The CDR3 DNA reads TGCGCCAGCAGCTTGGCCCTAGCGGGAGTCTCCTACGAGCAGTACTTC. The full variable domain, in which reference TRBV5-1 and TRBJ2-7 provide the parts outside the CDR3, is KAGVTQTPRYLIKTRGQQVTLSCSPISGHRSVSWYQQTPGQGLQFLFEYFSETQRNKGNFPGRFSGRQFSNSRSEMNVSTLELGDSALYLCASSLALAGVSYEQYFGPGTRLTVT.

This clonotype was observed many times. The chain couples TRBV5-1 to TRBJ2-1, with D unclear. Trimming cost V 0 bases and J 0 bases, with 4 bases left between them. The length of the CDR3 is 14 residues. CDR1 SGHRS and CDR2 YFSETQ come from the germline V gene. CDR3 in DNA: TGCGCCAGCAGCTTGGGAGACTCCTACAATGAGCAGTTCTTC. This encodes CASSLGDSYNEQFF.

To note about this clonotype: One base away lies a much larger clone, so this may be a sequencing read error. This chain links TRBV29-1 with TRBJ1-2; the match to TRBD1 covers 7 bases. The V gene end was trimmed by 6 bases and the J gene end by 5 bases; junction bases not matched to a gene: 9. CDR3 size: 13 residues. Germline V lookup: CDR1 SQVTM, CDR2 ANQGSEA. The CDR3 loop is CSVDGQAWYGYTF. CDR3 nucleotide sequence: TGCAGCGTCGATGGACAGGCATGGTATGGCTACACCTTC.

This clonotype was counted a few times. This rearrangement joins TRBV14 to TRBJ1-2; 7 bases are shared with TRBD1. V was clipped by 1 base and J by 2 bases; unmatched bases: 1. Per germline, CDR1 SGHDN and CDR2 FVKESK. The length of the CDR3 is 14 residues. The CDR3 spells CASSQVDRNYGYTF. As DNA, the CDR3 is TGTGCCAGCAGCCAAGTGGACAGGAACTATGGCTACACCTTC.

This clonotype was counted at least ten times. V and J are TRBV27 and TRBJ2-7; D not certain. This CDR3 is 14 amino acids long. CDR1 is MNHEY and CDR2 is SMNVEV in the germline V gene (reference sequence). Deletions cut 5 bases from V and 5 bases from J, with 16 bases between. The CDR3 sequence is CASSARPSYDEQYF. The CDR3 nucleotides are TGTGCCAGCAGTGCCCGACCCTCCTACGACGAGCAGTACTTC.

This clonotype was counted ten times or more. V usage is TRBV29-1 and J usage is TRBJ2-7; D is possibly TRBD2 (6 bases). Per germline, CDR1 SQVTM and CDR2 ANQGSEA. The CDR3 extends over 16 amino acids. Trimming removed 1 base at V and 2 bases at J, with 18 bases between. The CDR3 DNA reads TGCAGCGTTGAAGGAGATAGCGGCGGTGGGGCCTACGAGCAGTACTTC. Residues: CSVEGDSGGGAYEQYF.

This clonotype has a count of ten or more. The chain recombines TRBV6-5 with TRBJ1-1, with D hard to call. The CDR3 totals 14 residues. CDR1 MNHEY and CDR2 SVGAGI come from the germline V gene. The V end was cut by 2 bases, the J end by 0 bases, with 7 bases between. The chain's CDR3 is CASSYPFMNTEAFF. The CDR3 DNA follows: TGTGCCAGCAGTTACCCGTTCATGAACACTGAAGCTTTCTTT.

At least ten counts were recorded for this clonotype. The rearrangement uses TRBV28 and TRBJ2-6; D gene uncertain. The CDR3 contains 16 residues. Per germline, CDR1 MDHEN and CDR2 SYDVKM. Trimming took off 4 bases at V and 0 bases at J, with 10 bases between the two ends. DNA for the CDR3: TGTGCCAGCAGTTCATTCCGGAGCTCTGGGGCCAACGTCCTGACTTTC. This encodes CASSSFRSSGANVLTF.

This rearrangement joins TRBV12-5 to TRBJ2-7, with 11 bases identical to TRBD1. The CDR3 contains 14 residues. CDR1 is LGHNT and CDR2 is FRNRAP in the germline V gene. CDR3 amino acids: CATSQGTGGYEQYF. In DNA, the CDR3 is TGTGCCACCTCCCAAGGGACAGGGGGCTACGAGCAGTACTTC.

This clonotype was recorded many times. The gene calls are TRBV28 and TRBJ1-5; tentatively, D is TRBD1 (6 bases). There are 14 residues in the CDR3. CDR1 and CDR2 (germline): MDHEN, SYDVKM. Trimming removed 4 bases from V and 2 bases from J, with 9 bases in between. The CDR3, as DNA: TGTGCCAGCAGTTACGCAGGGGGCAATCAGCCCCAGCATTTT. It encodes CASSYAGGNQPQHF.

This clonotype was detected many times. The chain is built from TRBV27 and TRBJ2-2, with 7 bases matching TRBD1. Germline V gene data show CDR1 as MNHEY and CDR2 as SMNVEV (reference sequence). The CDR3 has 14 amino acids. V shed 3 bases, J shed 11 bases, and the junction held 9 bases outside the gene matches. The CDR3, as DNA: TGTGCCAGCAGTTTTAAGGGGGCCTTAACCGAGCTGTTTTTT. This sequence encodes CASSFKGALTELFF.

CDR3 bases: TGTGCCACCAGTGAACAGGACCTTCCCTACGAGCAGTACTTC. Residues: CATSEQDLPYEQYF. This chain uses TRBV24-1 with TRBJ2-7; D is possibly TRBD1 (5 bases). V dropped 4 bases and J dropped 2 bases, with 11 bases sitting between them. Germline loops: CDR1 KGHDR, CDR2 SFDVKD. This CDR3 is 14 amino acids long.

This clonotype was detected many times. This chain joins TRBV5-4 and TRBJ2-3; D is undetermined. The CDR3 covers 10 residues. With 2 bases removed from V and 6 bases from J, the gap between germline ends came to 1 base. Germline CDR1 is SGHNT and CDR2 is YYREEE (reference sequence). The CDR3 is CASSFDTQYF. CDR3 bases: TGTGCCAGCAGCTTCGATACGCAGTATTTT.

The chain has TRBV7-2 and TRBJ2-1; TRBD2 aligns across 7 bases. Germline V CDR1 and CDR2: SGHTA, FQGNSA. Trimming cost V 2 bases and J 3 bases; bases outside gene matches: 10. The CDR3 is 17 residues long. CDR3 in DNA: TGTGCCAGCAGCTTACAGCGGGGCGACCCGGTCTACAATGAGCAGTTCTTC. Its protein is CASSLQRGDPVYNEQFF. Full variable domain (missing parts from reference TRBV7-2 and TRBJ2-1): GAGVSQSPSNKVTEKGKDVELRCDPISGHTALYWYRQSLGQGLEFLIYFQGNSAPDKSGLPSDRFSAERTGGSVSTLTIQRTQQEDSAVYLCASSLQRGDPVYNEQFFGPGTRLTVL.

This clonotype was observed at least ten times. The chain recombines TRBV6-5 with TRBJ2-1; unclear D gene. This CDR3 has 16 residues. V was shortened by 2 bases and J by 0 bases, with 11 bases between the two germline ends. Per germline, CDR1 MNHEY and CDR2 SVGAGI. In DNA, the CDR3 is TGTGCCAGCAGTTACCCTAGTCGCGCCTCCTACAATGAGCAGTTCTTC. Protein: CASSYPSRASYNEQFF.

J is TRBJ1-2 and V is TRBV28, with 9 bases aligning to TRBD1. With V trimmed by 6 bases and J by 8 bases, 13 bases remained unmatched. The CDR3 is 15 residues long. Germline V CDR1 and CDR2: MDHEN, SYDVKM. The CDR3 DNA follows: TGTGCCAGCAGCCTAGACACAGGGGGCGCGAGGGGCTACACCTTC. It is translated as CASSLDTGGARGYTF.

At least ten counts were recorded for this clonotype. The junction differs from germline at one of its ends, possibly a read error. The chain links TRBV7-7 to TRBJ2-3; a weak D match, TRBD2 (6 bases). Germline lookup yields CDR1 SSHAT and CDR2 FNYEAQ (reference sequence). The CDR3 is 16 residues long. This chain's CDR3 is CASSLAVGLNADTQYF. CDR3 bases: TGTGCTAGCAGCTTAGCGGTTGGACTTAACGCAGATACGCAGTATTTT.

The sample holds many counts of this clonotype. The CDR3 loop is CATSRPAGWEQFF. DNA of the CDR3: TGTGCCACCAGTCGACCTGCGGGATGGGAGCAGTTCTTC. This chain joins TRBV24-1 and TRBJ2-1; D is possibly TRBD2 (6 bases). V was trimmed by 6 bases and J by 10 bases, leaving 15 bases between them. Germline V lookup: CDR1 KGHDR, CDR2 SFDVKD. The CDR3 length is 13 residues.

In its sample, this clonotype was seen many times. J is TRBJ2-7 and V is TRBV6-6; D uncertain. Trimming cost V 7 bases and J 4 bases, with 11 bases left between them. Per the germline V gene, CDR1 is MNHNY and CDR2 is SVGAGI (reference sequence). The CDR3 is made up of 12 amino acids. As DNA, the CDR3 is TGTGCCAGCACCCTAGACGGGTACGAGCAGTACTTC. Translating it yields CASTLDGYEQYF.